Sequencing of this TCR beta chain was carried out in a study of vaccination effects on CD4 cells after COVID-19. The wider study: Each person got two doses of an mRNA SARS-CoV-2 vaccine, BNT162b2 or mRNA-1273.

Note on this clone: What it recognizes is unknown.

With 5 bases removed from V and 3 bases from J, the gap between germline ends came to 10 bases. This CDR3 region has 12 residues. Germline-derived CDR1 and CDR2 are SQVTM and ANQGSEA. The repertoire was sequenced with immunoSEQ multiplex PCR; TCRdb's copy has only in-frame clones and lacks some. Of about 73,000 clones listed, 65% to 80% are singletons. Study-wide results and caveats: Vaccine- and infection-induced clones showed marked clonal contraction late following vaccination. Only a single clone (1 of 255 vaccine-induced clones in healthy vaccinees) cross-reacted with common cold coronaviruses.

Prior to sequencing, the ViraFEST assay stimulated PBMC with viral peptide pools, which expanded the antigen-specific CD4+ T cells. CD4+ T cells were isolated after roughly nine days of culture. All vaccine recipients tested negative for nucleocapsid antibodies and had never contracted SARS-CoV-2 infection. Wells each received some 2.2 million PBMC, cultured with approximately 9.1 IU/ml IL-2 and roughly 9.4 ug/ml peptides. The chain has TRBV29-1 and TRBJ1-1, with D hard to call. The receptor was isolated from a human donor who received a COVID-19 vaccine. The material sequenced was CD4+ T cells from PBMCs cultured with HCoV-NL63 spike peptides, taken before COVID-19 vaccination. DNA of the CDR3: TGCAGCGTTCGAAGGTTGGACACTGAAGCTTTCTTT. Translation: CSVRRLDTEAFF.